This is a list of T cell receptor beta chains from one sample in a study of cytomegalovirus exposure and HLA in healthy donors. TCRdb's table, derived via immunoSEQ multiplex PCR, lists solely in-frame clones and lacks some. The sample holds roughly 190,000 clones, 75% to 80% seen once. Sample: PBMCs. The receptors come from a woman in her thirties in good health and CMV-seropositive. CDR3s leave out the opening cysteine and the closing phenylalanine or tryptophan. A D gene is named only where the DNA matches it firmly.

V gene,D gene,CDR3 protein
TRBV9,.,ASSVAPGNTGELF
TRBV18,.,ASSPSHPNSPLH
TRBV19,.,ASIGWGVRNTEAF
TRBV30,TRBD2,AWSLRTSGTDTQY
TRBV7-2,TRBD1,ASSLTGDRSGNTIY
TRBV7-2,.,ASSPRPSSNYGYT
TRBV7-8,.,ASSLIFRQGSTDTQY
TRBV30,TRBD1,AWRGDRGQPQH
TRBV5-1,TRBD1,ASSLGQGVHNEQF
TRBV7-9,TRBD2,ASSLATSGYNEQF
TRBV7-2,TRBD1,ATQTQGALYEQY